What follows are 14 T cell receptor beta chains derived from one specimen sequenced in a study of Graves' ophthalmopathy and Graves' hyperthyroidism. The study amplified TCR beta CDR3 regions using RNA transcripts. RT-PCR in the first round used HTBI primers; a second-round multiplex PCR followed. Each CDR3 protein is one row after TCRdb ran MiXCR on the multiplex PCR reads. This sample has approximately 640,000 distinct CDR3 sequences, with about 40% found just once. The sample was peripheral blood. Source of these receptors: an adult man with Graves' ophthalmopathy.

This clonotype was counted many times. The rearrangement uses TRBV7-9 and TRBJ1-2; D may be TRBD1 (5 bases). The CDR3 totals 14 residues. V shed 4 bases and J shed 8 bases, with 17 bases lying between them. Germline V gives CDR1 SEHNR, CDR2 FQNEAQ (reference sequence). CDR3 in DNA: TGTGCCAGCAGCTCGGGGGAACTCTCTCGCGGCTACACCTTC. The encoded protein is CASSSGELSRGYTF.

This clonotype was observed at least ten times. This chain links TRBV5-4 with TRBJ2-7; 11 bases are a match to TRBD2. The CDR3 loop spans 14 amino acids. The V gene end was trimmed by 4 bases and the J gene end by 6 bases; junction bases not matched to a gene: 6. The germline V gene encodes CDR1 SGHNT and CDR2 YYREEE (reference sequence). The DNA for the CDR3 is TGTGCCAGCAGCGCCCTAGCGGGAGGTCTCGAGCAGTACTTC. Encoded protein: CASSALAGGLEQYF.

The chain combines TRBV9 with TRBJ1-2; D not certain. This CDR3 comprises 13 residues. CDR1 is SGDLS and CDR2 is YYNGEE in the germline V gene. V was clipped by 4 bases and J by 3 bases, with 10 bases between them. CDR3 sequence: CASSTTHHYGYTF. The DNA for the CDR3 is TGTGCCAGCAGCACTACCCACCACTATGGCTACACCTTC.

This clonotype was counted ten times or more. The chain recombines TRBV6-5 with TRBJ1-1; D not resolved. Looked up from germline, CDR1 is MNHEY and CDR2 is SVGAGI. The CDR3 has 11 amino acids. Trimming left V 6 bases short and J 8 bases short, with 10 bases between. Here the CDR3 reads CASSYQLEAFF. DNA of the CDR3: TGTGCCAGCAGCTACCAGCTCGAAGCTTTCTTT.

Worth noting for this clonotype: Being one base from a much bigger clone, this may be a read error. The J gene is TRBJ2-2, the V gene TRBV14; 12 bases fit TRBD2. The ends lost 7 bases at V and 5 bases at J; junction bases unmatched: 5. CDR1 is SGHDN, CDR2 FVKESK, per germline. This CDR3 spans 15 amino acids. The CDR3 nucleotides read TGTGCCAGCAAGACAACTAGCGGGGGGACCGGGGAGCTGTTTTTT. This translates into CASKTTSGGTGELFF.

This clonotype was counted a single time. A much more abundant neighbour one base away suggests this may be a read error. This chain connects TRBV9 to TRBJ2-2; D uncertain. The CDR3 spans 15 residues. Germline CDR1 and CDR2: SGDLS and YYNGEE. V lost 0 bases and J 3 bases, leaving 9 bases between the germline ends. The chain's CDR3 is CASSVDPQYTGELFF. CDR3 bases: TGTGCCAGCAGCGTAGACCCCCAGTACACCGGGGAGCTGTTTTTT.

The chain uses TRBV7-6 and TRBJ2-5; the D gene is possibly TRBD1 (6 bases). This CDR3 is built from 13 residues. The V and J ends lost 2 bases and 9 bases respectively, with 13 bases between them. Germline V gene data show CDR1 as SGHVS and CDR2 as FNYEAQ. CDR3 coding DNA: TGTGCCAGCAGCTTAACAGGGTCCCAGCCCCAGTACTTC. Amino acid sequence: CASSLTGSQPQYF.

This clonotype was observed a few times. A read error may be the cause here, since a much bigger clone is one base away. It is unclear where the CDR3 begins or ends on the DNA, so no DNA is shown, and the CDR3 is as TCRdb lists it. The rearrangement links TRBV20-1 to TRBJ1-2; TRBD1, the D gene given by the table, was not confirmed from the DNA. Looked up from germline, CDR1 is DFQATT and CDR2 is SNEGSKA (reference sequence). Including both end residues, the CDR3 is 13 amino acids long. This CDR3 is CSAGTGREYGCTF.

V and J are TRBV29-1 and TRBJ1-2; maybe TRBD1 (5 bases). Trimming took off 8 bases at V and 3 bases at J, with 13 bases between the two ends. Germline V CDR1 and CDR2: SQVTM, ANQGSEA. The CDR3 sequence is 12 residues long. The CDR3 sequence is CSRGGRDYGYTF. In nucleotides, the CDR3 is TGCAGCCGGGGCGGGCGGGACTATGGCTACACCTTC.

The rearrangement uses TRBV20-1 and TRBJ2-7; 8 bases map to TRBD1. This CDR3 spans 15 amino acids. V was clipped by 3 bases and J by 7 bases; unmatched bases: 14. Germline V gene sequence: CDR1 DFQATT, CDR2 SNEGSKA (reference sequence). The CDR3, as DNA: TGCAGTGCTAGTGATCGCCCCAGGGGGCCGGGGGAGCAGTACTTC. Encoded protein: CSASDRPRGPGEQYF.

The chain uses TRBV29-1 and TRBJ1-2; 7 bases are shared with TRBD1. After removal of 6 bases from V and 3 bases from J, the junction contained 7 bases not matched to a gene. The CDR3 loop spans 13 amino acids. Germline V gene data show CDR1 as SQVTM and CDR2 as ANQGSEA. The CDR3: CSVTKTGDYGYTF. CDR3 in DNA: TGCAGCGTCACGAAAACAGGGGACTATGGCTACACCTTC.

This clonotype was picked up many times. V and J are TRBV7-9 and TRBJ2-7, with D possibly being TRBD1 (5 bases). Trimming took 8 bases from V and 5 from J, leaving 13 bases between them. Germline V gives CDR1 SEHNR, CDR2 FQNEAQ (reference sequence). The CDR3 has 12 residues. The CDR3 nucleotides read TGTGCCAGCGAAGGGGTAGGTGACGAGCAGTACTTC. It yields the protein CASEGVGDEQYF.

The chain uses TRBV19 and TRBJ2-7; 11 bases are a match to TRBD2. The last part of the DNA fits TRBJ2-1 better; the J call may be wrong. The CDR3 covers 15 residues. Per the germline V gene, CDR1 is LNHDA and CDR2 is SQIVND (reference sequence). CDR3 DNA sequence: TGTGCCAGTAGTATTGGGACTAGCGGTTACAATGAGCAGTTCTTC. Translated: CASSIGTSGYNEQFF.

Worth noting for this clonotype: This may be a read error, as it is one base from a much larger clone. The chain couples TRBV2 to TRBJ1-2; unclear D gene. In germline, CDR1 is SNHLY, CDR2 FYNNEI. The CDR3 sequence is 12 residues long. V shed 8 bases and J shed 4 bases, with 11 bases lying between them. The CDR3 region is CASGAGGYGYTF. The CDR3 coding sequence is TGTGCCAGCGGTGCAGGAGGCTATGGCTACACCTTC.